Detailed here is one TCR beta chain. TCRdb re-clonotyped the PCR reads via MiXCR. The sample includes under 20,000 clones, around 16% of them seen just once. The data stem from a study of metastatic and nonmetastatic thyroid tumors. Patients had received no treatment of any kind before thyroid surgery. This CDR3 spans 14 amino acids. Trimming removed 4 bases at V and 8 bases at J, with 12 bases between. Looked up from germline, CDR1 is LGHDT and CDR2 is YNNKEL (reference sequence). The specimen sequenced was blood. The V and J genes are TRBV3-1 and TRBJ1-6; D perhaps matches TRBD1 (5 bases). The sequence derives from a male donor with papillary thyroid cancer or a benign thyroid nodule (not recorded which). Some clones in this sample may be carry-over from other donors' samples. The CDR3 DNA reads TGTGCCAGCAGCCGTAGGGGATTTGATTCACCCCTCCACTTT. It yields the protein CASSRRGFDSPLHF.